This is a list of T cell receptor beta chains from one sample in a study of blood T cell repertoires in COVID-19. TCRdb keeps only in-frame clones here, not all; method: immunoSEQ multiplex PCR. The repertoire holds a few hundred thousand clones, with about 86% as singletons. Sequenced input: peripheral blood. The receptor set was obtained from a man aged 25 to 40 with active or convalescent COVID-19. CDR3s include the opening cysteine and the closing phenylalanine or tryptophan. D genes are given only for firm matches. Expanded clones are given a class, and other clones once, few, many or no size at all.

CDR3: CASSLIQTGSNEKLFF
DNA: TGTGCCAGCAGTTTAATCCAGACAGGGTCTAATGAAAAACTGTTTTTT
V: TRBV28
J: TRBJ1-4
D: TRBD1
size: NA

CDR3: CASMPDTYTEAFF
DNA: TGTGCCAGTATGCCGGACACTTACACTGAAGCTTTCTTT
V: TRBV19
J: TRBJ1-1
D: NA
size: NA

CDR3: CASSLNRGDTEAFF
DNA: TGTGCCAGCAGCCTCAACAGGGGGGACACTGAAGCTTTCTTT
V: TRBV5-4
J: TRBJ1-1
D: TRBD1
size: NA

CDR3: CASSAGPDSNQPQHF
DNA: TGTGCCAGCAGCGCGGGGCCTGATAGCAATCAGCCCCAGCATTTT
V: TRBV5-6
J: TRBJ1-5
D: NA
size: NA

CDR3: CASSVDLAGTDTQYF
DNA: TGTGCCAGCAGCGTAGATCTAGCGGGGACAGATACGCAGTATTTT
V: TRBV9
J: TRBJ2-3
D: TRBD2
size: NA

CDR3: CASSHKGQERNEKLFF
DNA: TGTGCCAGCAGTCATAAAGGACAGGAACGTAATGAAAAACTGTTTTTT
V: TRBV25-1
J: TRBJ1-4
D: TRBD1
size: NA

CDR3: CATSRGQGLNEKLFF
DNA: TGTGCCACCAGCAGAGGACAGGGCCTTAATGAAAAACTGTTTTTT
V: TRBV15
J: TRBJ1-4
D: TRBD1
size: NA

CDR3: CASSPAGGGSNQPQHF
DNA: TGTGCCAGCAGCCCGGCGGGCGGGGGAAGCAATCAGCCCCAGCATTTT
V: TRBV5-6
J: TRBJ1-5
D: NA
size: NA

CDR3: CASSTDYTGYYGYTF
DNA: TGTGCCAGCAGCACTGACTATACAGGGTACTATGGCTACACCTTC
V: TRBV7-9
J: TRBJ1-2
D: NA
size: NA

CDR3: CASSTIQGRDTQYF
DNA: TGTGCCAGCAGCACAATACAGGGGAGAGATACGCAGTATTTT
V: TRBV5-4
J: TRBJ2-3
D: TRBD1
size: few

CDR3: CAWSRSTEYRNYGYTF
DNA: TGTGCCTGGAGTCGAAGCACAGAGTACCGTAACTATGGCTACACCTTC
V: TRBV30
J: TRBJ1-2
D: NA
size: NA

CDR3: CASSQERGTGNTEAFF
DNA: TGCGCCAGCAGCCAAGAGAGAGGAACCGGGAACACTGAAGCTTTCTTT
V: TRBV4-3
J: TRBJ1-1
D: NA
size: NA

CDR3: CASRLAGENTGELFF
DNA: TGCGCCAGCAGACTAGCGGGGGAGAACACCGGGGAGCTGTTTTTT
V: TRBV10-2
J: TRBJ2-2
D: TRBD2
size: NA

CDR3: CATSSLALGETQYF
DNA: TGTGCCACCAGCAGCCTAGCGCTTGGGGAGACCCAGTACTTC
V: TRBV15
J: TRBJ2-5
D: NA
size: once

CDR3: CASTYGRDGSPLHF
DNA: TGTGCCAGCACCTATGGGAGGGATGGTTCACCCCTCCACTTT
V: TRBV6-5
J: TRBJ1-6
D: NA
size: few

CDR3: CASSERAWGDIREKLFF
DNA: TGTGCCAGCAGCGAAAGAGCTTGGGGGGATATCCGGGAAAAACTGTTTTTT
V: TRBV6-1
J: TRBJ1-4
D: NA
size: NA

CDR3: CASRRTGELFF
DNA: TGTGCCAGCAGGCGGACCGGGGAGCTGTTTTTT
V: TRBV12-3/TRBV12-4
J: TRBJ2-2
D: NA
size: once

CDR3: CASSPVGDRAFYGYTF
DNA: TGCGCCAGCAGCCCAGTAGGGGACAGGGCGTTTTATGGCTACACCTTC
V: TRBV5-1
J: TRBJ1-2
D: TRBD1
size: few

CDR3: CSAREEALFF
DNA: TGCAGTGCTAGAGAGGAGGCACTGTTTTTT
V: TRBV20-1
J: TRBJ1-4
D: NA
size: NA

CDR3: CASSLGSSRGGIYGYTF
DNA: TGTGCCAGCAGCTTGGGATCCTCAAGGGGGGGAATTTATGGCTACACCTTC
V: TRBV5-8
J: TRBJ1-2
D: NA
size: NA

CDR3: CASSPASRGDYGYTF
DNA: TGTGCCAGCAGCCCCGCCTCCCGGGGGGACTATGGCTACACCTTC
V: TRBV7-2
J: TRBJ1-2
D: NA
size: NA

CDR3: CASSDTRDTYNEQFF
DNA: TGTGCCAGCAGCGACACCCGGGACACATACAATGAGCAGTTCTTC
V: TRBV9
J: TRBJ2-1
D: NA
size: NA

CDR3: CAISESGRGGTASTDTQYF
DNA: TGTGCCATCAGTGAGTCTGGACGGGGGGGGACAGCTAGCACAGATACGCAGTATTTT
V: TRBV10-3
J: TRBJ2-3
D: NA
size: NA

CDR3: CAISGGQDGDTQYF
DNA: TGTGCCATCAGTGGGGGACAGGATGGGGATACGCAGTATTTT
V: TRBV10-3
J: TRBJ2-3
D: TRBD1
size: NA

CDR3: CASSRPGGYTEAFF
DNA: TGTGCCAGTAGTCGCCCGGGGGGGTACACTGAAGCTTTCTTT
V: TRBV19
J: TRBJ1-1
D: NA
size: NA

CDR3: CASRVSGSEGYTF
DNA: TGTGCCAGCAGAGTTTCAGGGTCAGAGGGCTACACCTTC
V: TRBV5-5
J: TRBJ1-2
D: NA
size: NA

CDR3: CASSLGTGVGENIQYF
DNA: TGTGCCAGCAGCTTAGGGACAGGGGTCGGTGAAAACATTCAGTACTTC
V: TRBV7-2
J: TRBJ2-4
D: TRBD1
size: NA

CDR3: CASSPQADPTDTQYF
DNA: TGTGCCAGCTCACCGCAGGCAGACCCTACAGATACGCAGTATTTT
V: TRBV18
J: TRBJ2-3
D: NA
size: NA

CDR3: CASSQGLQETQYF
DNA: TGTGCCAGCAGTCAGGGACTACAAGAGACCCAGTACTTC
V: TRBV6-6
J: TRBJ2-5
D: TRBD2
size: NA

CDR3: CASSFRTGGSTQYF
DNA: TGTGCCAGCAGCTTCAGGACTGGAGGTTCTACGCAGTATTTT
V: TRBV5-5
J: TRBJ2-3
D: NA
size: NA

CDR3: CASSRHGAESSGNTIYF
DNA: TGTGCCAGCAGCCGACATGGGGCGGAGAGCTCTGGAAACACCATATATTTT
V: TRBV5-5
J: TRBJ1-3
D: NA
size: NA

CDR3: CASSLAPPNSPLHF
DNA: TGTGCCAGCAGCTTGGCCCCCCCAAATTCACCCCTCCACTTT
V: TRBV5-5
J: TRBJ1-6
D: NA
size: NA

CDR3: CASSQAKHSLNTEAFF
DNA: TGTGCCAGCAGCCAAGCGAAACATTCATTGAACACTGAAGCTTTCTTT
V: TRBV4-2
J: TRBJ1-1
D: NA
size: NA

CDR3: CASSPDRDSPLHF
DNA: TGTGCCAGCTCCCCCGACAGGGATTCACCCCTCCACTTT
V: TRBV18
J: TRBJ1-6
D: TRBD1
size: NA

CDR3: CAISGPDQETQYF
DNA: TGTGCCATCAGTGGCCCAGACCAAGAGACCCAGTACTTC
V: TRBV10-3
J: TRBJ2-5
D: NA
size: NA

CDR3: CASSLGTRAGTDTQYF
DNA: TGTGCCAGCAGCTTAGGAACGAGAGCGGGCACAGATACGCAGTATTTT
V: TRBV7-3
J: TRBJ2-3
D: NA
size: few

CDR3: CASSNLRVVAANTGELFF
DNA: TGTGCCAGCTCAAACCTTCGGGTGGTAGCGGCGAACACCGGGGAGCTGTTTTTT
V: TRBV18
J: TRBJ2-2
D: NA
size: few

CDR3: CASSQAGGTGNYGYTF
DNA: TGTGCCAGCAGCCAAGCCGGCGGGACAGGGAACTATGGCTACACCTTC
V: TRBV21-1
J: TRBJ1-2
D: NA
size: NA

CDR3: CASSQDRGDNQPQHF
DNA: TGTGCCAGCTCACAAGACAGGGGAGACAATCAGCCCCAGCATTTT
V: TRBV18
J: TRBJ1-5
D: TRBD1
size: NA

CDR3: CASSAETGMYQETQYF
DNA: TGTGCCAGCAGCGCAGAGACAGGGATGTACCAAGAGACCCAGTACTTC
V: TRBV7-9
J: TRBJ2-5
D: TRBD1
size: few

CDR3: CASSQGLGQPQHF
DNA: TGTGCCAGTAGTCAGGGGCTTGGTCAGCCCCAGCATTTT
V: TRBV19
J: TRBJ1-5
D: NA
size: NA